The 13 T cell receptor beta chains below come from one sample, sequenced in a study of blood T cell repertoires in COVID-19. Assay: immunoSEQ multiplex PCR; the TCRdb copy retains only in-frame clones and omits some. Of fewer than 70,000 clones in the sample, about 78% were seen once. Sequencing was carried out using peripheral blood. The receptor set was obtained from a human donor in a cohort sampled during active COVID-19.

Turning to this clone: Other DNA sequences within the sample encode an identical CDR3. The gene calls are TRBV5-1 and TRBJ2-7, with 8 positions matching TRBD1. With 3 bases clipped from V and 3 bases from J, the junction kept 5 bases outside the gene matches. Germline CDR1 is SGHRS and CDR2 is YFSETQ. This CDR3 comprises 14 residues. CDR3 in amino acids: CASSSGQGDYEQYF. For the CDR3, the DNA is TGCGCCAGCAGCTCTGGACAGGGAGACTACGAGCAGTACTTC.

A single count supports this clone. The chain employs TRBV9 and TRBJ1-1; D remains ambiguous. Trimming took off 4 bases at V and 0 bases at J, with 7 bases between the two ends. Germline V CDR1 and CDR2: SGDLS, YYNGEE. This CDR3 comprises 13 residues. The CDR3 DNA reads TGTGCCAGCAGCACGGACTTGAACACTGAAGCTTTCTTT. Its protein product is CASSTDLNTEAFF.

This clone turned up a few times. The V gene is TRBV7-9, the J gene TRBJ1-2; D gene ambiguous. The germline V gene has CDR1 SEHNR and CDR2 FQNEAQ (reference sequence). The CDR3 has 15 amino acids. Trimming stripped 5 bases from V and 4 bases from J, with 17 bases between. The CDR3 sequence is CASSLGVRSPYGYTF. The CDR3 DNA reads TGTGCCAGCAGCCTCGGGGTCAGGTCCCCCTATGGCTACACCTTC.

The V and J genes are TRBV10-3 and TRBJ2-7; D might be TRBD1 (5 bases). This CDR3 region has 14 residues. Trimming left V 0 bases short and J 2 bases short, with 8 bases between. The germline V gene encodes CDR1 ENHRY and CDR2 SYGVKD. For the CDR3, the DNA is TGTGCCATCAGTGAGTCGTACAGGACCTACGAGCAGTACTTC. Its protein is CAISESYRTYEQYF.

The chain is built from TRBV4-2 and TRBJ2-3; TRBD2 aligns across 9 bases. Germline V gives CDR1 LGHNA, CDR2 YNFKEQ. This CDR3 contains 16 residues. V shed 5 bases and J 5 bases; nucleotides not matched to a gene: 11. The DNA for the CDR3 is TGTGCCAGCAGCTCCCCGGCGGGGGGGCCAAAAGATACGCAGTATTTT. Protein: CASSSPAGGPKDTQYF.

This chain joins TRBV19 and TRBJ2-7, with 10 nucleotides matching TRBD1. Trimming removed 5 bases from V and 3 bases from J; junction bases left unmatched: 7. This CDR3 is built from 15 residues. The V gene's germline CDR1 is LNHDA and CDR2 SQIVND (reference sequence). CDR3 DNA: TGTGCCAGTAGTGAAGCTGGGACAGGGGTCTACGAGCAGTACTTC. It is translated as CASSEAGTGVYEQYF.

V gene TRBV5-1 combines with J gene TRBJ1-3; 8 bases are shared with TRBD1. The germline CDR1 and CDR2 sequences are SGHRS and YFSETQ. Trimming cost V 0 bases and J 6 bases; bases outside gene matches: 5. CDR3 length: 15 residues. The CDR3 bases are TGCGCCAGCAGCTTGGCCATACAGGGGGAAAACACCATATATTTT. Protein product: CASSLAIQGENTIYF.

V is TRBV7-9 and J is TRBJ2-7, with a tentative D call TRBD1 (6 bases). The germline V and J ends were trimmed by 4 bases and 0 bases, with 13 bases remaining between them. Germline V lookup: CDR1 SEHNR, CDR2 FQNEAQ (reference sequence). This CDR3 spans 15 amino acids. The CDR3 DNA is TGTGCCAGCAGCTCTCCGGGACATCACTCCTACGAGCAGTACTTC. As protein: CASSSPGHHSYEQYF.

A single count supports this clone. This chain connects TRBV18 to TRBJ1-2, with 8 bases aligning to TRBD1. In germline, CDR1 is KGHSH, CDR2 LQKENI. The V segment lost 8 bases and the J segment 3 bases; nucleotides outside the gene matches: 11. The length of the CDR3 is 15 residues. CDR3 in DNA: TGTGCCAGCCAAATCTGGACAGGGCAGGACTATGGCTACACCTTC. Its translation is CASQIWTGQDYGYTF.

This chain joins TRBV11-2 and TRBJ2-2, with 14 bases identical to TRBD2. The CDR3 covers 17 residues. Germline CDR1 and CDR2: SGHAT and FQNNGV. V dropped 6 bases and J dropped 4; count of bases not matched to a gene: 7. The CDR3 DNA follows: TGTGCCAGCAGTCCACGACTAGCGGGGGGGCGCACCGGGGAGCTGTTTTTT. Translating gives CASSPRLAGGRTGELFF.

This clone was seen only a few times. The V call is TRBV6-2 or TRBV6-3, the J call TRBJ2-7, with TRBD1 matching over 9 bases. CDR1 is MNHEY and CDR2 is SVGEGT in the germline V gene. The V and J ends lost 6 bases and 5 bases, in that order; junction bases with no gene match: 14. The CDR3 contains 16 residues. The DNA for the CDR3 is TGTGCCAGCAGCCTTCTTGCACCGGGACAGGGCGACGAGCAGTACTTC. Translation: CASSLLAPGQGDEQYF.

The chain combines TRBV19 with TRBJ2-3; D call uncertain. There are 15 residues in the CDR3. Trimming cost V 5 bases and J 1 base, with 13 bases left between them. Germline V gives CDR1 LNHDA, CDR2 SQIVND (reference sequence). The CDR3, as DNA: TGTGCCAGTAGTCACCCAGGATACGGCACAGATACGCAGTATTTT. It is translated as CASSHPGYGTDTQYF.

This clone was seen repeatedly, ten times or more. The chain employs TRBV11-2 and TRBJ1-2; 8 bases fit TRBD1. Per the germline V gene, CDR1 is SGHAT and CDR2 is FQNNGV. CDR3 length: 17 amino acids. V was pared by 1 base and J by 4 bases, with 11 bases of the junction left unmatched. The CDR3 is CASSLGPLQGVVYGYTF. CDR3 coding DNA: TGTGCCAGCAGCTTAGGTCCCCTACAGGGGGTAGTCTATGGCTACACCTTC.